The clone carrying this T cell receptor beta chain has a handful of counts. No antigen is known for it. The V gene's germline CDR1 is DFQATT and CDR2 SNEGSKA (reference sequence). This CDR3 has 14 amino acids. V dropped 0 bases and J dropped 0 bases, with 6 bases sitting between them. TCRbeta library preparation incorporated unique molecular identifiers. MiXCR, applied by TCRdb to the PCR reads, yields one record per CDR3 protein. Of roughly 98,000 distinct CDR3 sequences listed, 15% are singletons. The data derive from a study of T-cell reconstitution after alpha-beta-depleted transplantation in children. Study-wide results and caveats: T cells produced anew were the main source of T-cell counts and diversity one year after transplant. Surviving recipient T cells and thymic progenitors underlay high day-60 TCRbeta diversity in some patients.

The V gene is TRBV20-1, the J gene TRBJ2-1, with D hard to call. Sequences were derived from PBMCs, mostly from graft donor cells, sampled 180 days after TCRalphabeta/CD19-depleted stem cell transplant. This sequence originates from a male patient aged 2-15 years who had a stem cell transplant for acute lymphoblastic leukemia, so the T cells may come from the graft donor. DNA for the CDR3: TGCAGTGCTAGAGACTACAGCTCCTACAATGAGCAGTTCTTC. Translating it yields CSARDYSSYNEQFF.